This T cell receptor (beta chain) is drawn from a study of cytomegalovirus exposure and HLA in healthy donors. V lost 5 bases and J lost 5; bases outside the gene matches: 6. In germline, CDR1 is GTSNPN, CDR2 SVGIG (reference sequence). This CDR3 comprises 13 residues. PCR involved 60 Vbeta and 13 Jbeta primers. Libraries were prepared by immunoSEQ multiplex PCR; TCRdb keeps only in-frame clonotypes and omits some of them. Seen here are about 140,000 clones, around 80% observed once, and the top ten hold 6% to 7.5%. This chain uses TRBV30 with TRBJ2-7; 10 nucleotides line up with TRBD1. This clonotype originated in a man aged 40-49 years in good health and CMV-seropositive. Sequencing was done on a sample of PBMCs. The CDR3 loop reads CAWETGGADEQYF. The CDR3 DNA sequence: TGTGCCTGGGAGACAGGGGGCGCGGACGAGCAGTACTTC.